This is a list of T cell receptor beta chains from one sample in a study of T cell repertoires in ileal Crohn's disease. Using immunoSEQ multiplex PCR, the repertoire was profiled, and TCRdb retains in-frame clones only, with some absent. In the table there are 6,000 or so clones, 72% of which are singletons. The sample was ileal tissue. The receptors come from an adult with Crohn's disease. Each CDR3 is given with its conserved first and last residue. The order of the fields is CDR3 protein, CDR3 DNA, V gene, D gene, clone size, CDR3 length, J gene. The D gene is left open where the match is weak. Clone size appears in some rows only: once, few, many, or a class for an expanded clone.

cdr3_aa: CASSLGTANTWAYEQYF
cdr3_nt: TGTGCCAGCAGCTTGGGGACAGCCAACACCTGGGCCTACGAGCAGTACTTC
v_call: TRBV5-6
d_call: -
clone_size: -
cdr3_length: 17
j_call: TRBJ2-7

cdr3_aa: CASSYGGGRGTEAFF
cdr3_nt: TGTGCCAGCAGTTACGGCGGGGGCCGGGGAACTGAAGCTTTCTTT
v_call: TRBV6-5
d_call: -
clone_size: -
cdr3_length: 15
j_call: TRBJ1-1

cdr3_aa: CASSIAAPTGELFF
cdr3_nt: TGTGCCAGTAGTATCGCTGCGCCAACCGGGGAGCTGTTTTTT
v_call: TRBV19
d_call: -
clone_size: large
cdr3_length: 14
j_call: TRBJ2-2

cdr3_aa: CASTSRDRGPYEQYF
cdr3_nt: TGTGCCAGCACCTCCCGGGACAGGGGTCCCTACGAGCAGTACTTC
v_call: TRBV7-9
d_call: TRBD1
clone_size: -
cdr3_length: 15
j_call: TRBJ2-7

cdr3_aa: CASRGGGTTDTQYF
cdr3_nt: TGTGCCAGCAGGGGCGGGGGCACCACAGATACGCAGTATTTT
v_call: TRBV6-6
d_call: -
clone_size: -
cdr3_length: 14
j_call: TRBJ2-3

cdr3_aa: CASSVGTGYQPQHF
cdr3_nt: TGTGCCAGCAGTGTTGGGACAGGGTATCAGCCCCAGCATTTT
v_call: TRBV2
d_call: TRBD1
clone_size: -
cdr3_length: 14
j_call: TRBJ1-5

cdr3_aa: CASSFQGVPYNSPLHF
cdr3_nt: TGTGCCAGCAGCTTTCAGGGGGTCCCCTATAATTCACCCCTCCACTTT
v_call: TRBV7-8
d_call: TRBD1
clone_size: -
cdr3_length: 16
j_call: TRBJ1-6

cdr3_aa: CASSLGLVAEQFF
cdr3_nt: TGCGCCAGCAGCTTGGGACTAGTTGCTGAGCAGTTCTTC
v_call: TRBV5-1
d_call: -
clone_size: few
cdr3_length: 13
j_call: TRBJ2-1

cdr3_aa: CASGDTLYGYTF
cdr3_nt: TGCGCCAGCGGGGACACGCTTTATGGCTACACCTTC
v_call: TRBV10-2
d_call: -
clone_size: -
cdr3_length: 12
j_call: TRBJ1-2

cdr3_aa: CASSPSMTGELFF
cdr3_nt: TGTGCCAGCAGCCCGAGTATGACCGGGGAGCTGTTTTTT
v_call: TRBV6-4
d_call: -
clone_size: -
cdr3_length: 13
j_call: TRBJ2-2

cdr3_aa: CASSQGSLLAGGPRTGELFF
cdr3_nt: TGCGCCAGCAGCCAAGGGTCCCTACTAGCGGGAGGGCCGCGTACCGGGGAGCTGTTTTTT
v_call: TRBV4-3
d_call: TRBD2
clone_size: -
cdr3_length: 20
j_call: TRBJ2-2

cdr3_aa: CASSEHNTGELFF
cdr3_nt: TGTGCCAGCAGTGAACATAACACCGGGGAGCTGTTTTTT
v_call: TRBV6-1
d_call: -
clone_size: once
cdr3_length: 13
j_call: TRBJ2-2

cdr3_aa: CASSYGLAGGLGSYEQYF
cdr3_nt: TGTGCCAGCAGCTATGGACTAGCGGGAGGACTTGGCTCCTACGAGCAGTACTTC
v_call: TRBV27
d_call: TRBD2
clone_size: -
cdr3_length: 18
j_call: TRBJ2-7

cdr3_aa: CASNGRGDMNTEAFF
cdr3_nt: TGTGCCAGCAACGGGAGGGGGGACATGAACACTGAAGCTTTCTTT
v_call: TRBV6-1
d_call: -
clone_size: -
cdr3_length: 15
j_call: TRBJ1-1

cdr3_aa: CASSSENYGYTF
cdr3_nt: TGTGCCAGCAGCTCCGAGAACTATGGCTACACCTTC
v_call: TRBV5-5
d_call: -
clone_size: -
cdr3_length: 12
j_call: TRBJ1-2

cdr3_aa: CASSQEGTGAYGYTF
cdr3_nt: TGCGCCAGCAGCCAAGAGGGGACAGGGGCCTATGGCTACACCTTC
v_call: TRBV4-1
d_call: TRBD1
clone_size: -
cdr3_length: 15
j_call: TRBJ1-2

cdr3_aa: CASRGAGDNQPQHF
cdr3_nt: TGTGCCAGCCGGGGGGCGGGGGACAATCAGCCCCAGCATTTT
v_call: TRBV27
d_call: -
clone_size: few
cdr3_length: 14
j_call: TRBJ1-5

cdr3_aa: CAISEADPGSGTGTDTQYF
cdr3_nt: TGTGCCATCAGTGAGGCGGATCCGGGTAGCGGGACGGGCACAGATACGCAGTATTTT
v_call: TRBV10-3
d_call: TRBD2
clone_size: few
cdr3_length: 19
j_call: TRBJ2-3

cdr3_aa: CASSLTTTANYGYTF
cdr3_nt: TGTGCCAGTAGTCTCACCACGACAGCTAACTATGGCTACACCTTC
v_call: TRBV19
d_call: -
clone_size: -
cdr3_length: 15
j_call: TRBJ1-2

cdr3_aa: CASSGGTGSGETQYF
cdr3_nt: TGCGCCAGCAGCGGAGGGACAGGATCAGGGGAGACCCAGTACTTC
v_call: TRBV5-1
d_call: TRBD1
clone_size: once
cdr3_length: 15
j_call: TRBJ2-5